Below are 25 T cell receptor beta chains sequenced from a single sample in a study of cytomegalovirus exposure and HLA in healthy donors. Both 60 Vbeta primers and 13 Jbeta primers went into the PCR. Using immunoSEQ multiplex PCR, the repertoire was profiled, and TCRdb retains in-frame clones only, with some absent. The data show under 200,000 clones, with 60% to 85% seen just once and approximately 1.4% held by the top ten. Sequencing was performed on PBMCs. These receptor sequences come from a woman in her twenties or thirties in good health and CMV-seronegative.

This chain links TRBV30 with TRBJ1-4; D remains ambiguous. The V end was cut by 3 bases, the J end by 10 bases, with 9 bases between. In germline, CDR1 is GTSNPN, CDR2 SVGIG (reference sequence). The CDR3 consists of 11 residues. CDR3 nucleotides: TGTGCCTGGAGCGTGACTGGAAAACTGTTTTTT. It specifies CAWSVTGKLFF.

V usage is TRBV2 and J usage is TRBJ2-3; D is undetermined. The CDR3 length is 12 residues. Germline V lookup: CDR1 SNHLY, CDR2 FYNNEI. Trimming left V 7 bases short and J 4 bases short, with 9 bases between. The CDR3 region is CASTTVSDTQYF. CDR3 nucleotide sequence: TGTGCCAGCACTACAGTCTCAGATACGCAGTATTTT. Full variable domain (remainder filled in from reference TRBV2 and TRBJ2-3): EPEVTQTPSHQVTQMGQEVILRCVPISNHLYFYWYRQILGQKVEFLVSFYNNEISEKSEIFDDQFSVERPDGSNFTLKIRSTKLEDSAMYFCASTTVSDTQYFGPGTRLTVL.

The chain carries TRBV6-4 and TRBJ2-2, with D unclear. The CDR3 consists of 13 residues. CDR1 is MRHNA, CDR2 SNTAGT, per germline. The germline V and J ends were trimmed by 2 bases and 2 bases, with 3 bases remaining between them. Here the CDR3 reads CASSDPNTGELFF. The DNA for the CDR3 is TGTGCCAGCAGTGACCCTAACACCGGGGAGCTGTTTTTT.

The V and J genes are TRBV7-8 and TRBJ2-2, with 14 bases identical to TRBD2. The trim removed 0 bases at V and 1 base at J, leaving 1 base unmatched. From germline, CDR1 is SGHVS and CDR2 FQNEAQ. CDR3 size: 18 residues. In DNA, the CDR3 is TGTGCCAGCAGCTTAGCAGGGACTAGCGGGGGGAACACCGGGGAGCTGTTTTTT. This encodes CASSLAGTSGGNTGELFF. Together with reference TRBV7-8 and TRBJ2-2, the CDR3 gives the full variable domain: GAGVSQSPRYKVAKRGQDVALRCDPISGHVSLFWYQQALGQGPEFLTYFQNEAQLDKSGLPSDRFFAERPEGSVSTLKIQRTQQEDSAVYLCASSLAGTSGGNTGELFFGEGSRLTVL.

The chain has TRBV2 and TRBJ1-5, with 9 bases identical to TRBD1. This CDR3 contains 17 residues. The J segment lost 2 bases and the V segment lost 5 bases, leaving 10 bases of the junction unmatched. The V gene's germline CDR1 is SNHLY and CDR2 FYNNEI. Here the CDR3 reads CASSSGQGNSGNQPQHF. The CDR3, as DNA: TGTGCCAGCAGTTCCGGACAGGGGAATTCAGGCAATCAGCCCCAGCATTTT.

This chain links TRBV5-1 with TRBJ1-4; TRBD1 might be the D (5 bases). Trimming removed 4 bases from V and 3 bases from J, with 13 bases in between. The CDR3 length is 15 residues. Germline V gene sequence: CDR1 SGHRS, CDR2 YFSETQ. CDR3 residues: CASSLGGTANEKLFF. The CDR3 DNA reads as TGCGCCAGCAGCCTTGGGGGGACGGCTAATGAAAAACTGTTTTTT.

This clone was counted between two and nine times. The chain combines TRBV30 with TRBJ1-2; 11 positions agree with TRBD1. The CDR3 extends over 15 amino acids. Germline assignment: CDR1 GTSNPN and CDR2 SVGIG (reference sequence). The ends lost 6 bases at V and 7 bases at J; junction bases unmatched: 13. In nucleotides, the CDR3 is TGTGCCTGCCCCCGAGGACAGGGGGCCGATTTTGGCTACACCTTC. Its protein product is CACPRGQGADFGYTF.

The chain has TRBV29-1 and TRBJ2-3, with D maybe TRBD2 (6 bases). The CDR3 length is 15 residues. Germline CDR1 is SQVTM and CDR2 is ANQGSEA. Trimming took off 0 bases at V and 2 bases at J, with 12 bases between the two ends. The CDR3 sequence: CSVEEGRRDTDTQYF. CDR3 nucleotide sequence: TGCAGCGTTGAAGAAGGGCGGCGGGACACAGATACGCAGTATTTT.

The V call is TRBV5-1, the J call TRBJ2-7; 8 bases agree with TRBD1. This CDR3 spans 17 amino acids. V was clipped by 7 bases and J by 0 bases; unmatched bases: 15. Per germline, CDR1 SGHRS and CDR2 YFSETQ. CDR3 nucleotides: TGCGCCAGCGGCTGGGGTGGTAGGACAGGGAGCTCCTACGAGCAGTACTTC. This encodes CASGWGGRTGSSYEQYF.

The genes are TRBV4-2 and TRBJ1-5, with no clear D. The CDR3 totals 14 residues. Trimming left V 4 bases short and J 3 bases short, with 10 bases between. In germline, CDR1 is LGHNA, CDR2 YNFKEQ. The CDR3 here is CASSPDSNNQPQHF. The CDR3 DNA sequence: TGTGCCAGCAGCCCCGACTCAAACAATCAGCCCCAGCATTTT.

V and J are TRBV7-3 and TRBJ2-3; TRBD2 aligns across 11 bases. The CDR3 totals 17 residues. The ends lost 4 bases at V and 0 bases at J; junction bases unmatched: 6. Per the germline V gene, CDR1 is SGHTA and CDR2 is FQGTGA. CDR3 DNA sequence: TGTGCCAGCAGCTCTAGCGGGGGGTACACTAGCACAGATACGCAGTATTTT. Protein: CASSSSGGYTSTDTQYF.

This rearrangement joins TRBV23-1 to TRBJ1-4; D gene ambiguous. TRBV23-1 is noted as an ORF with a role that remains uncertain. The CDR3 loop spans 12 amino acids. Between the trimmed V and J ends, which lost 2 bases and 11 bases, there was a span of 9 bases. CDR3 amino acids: CASSQGEGKLFF. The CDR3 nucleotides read TGCGCCAGCAGTCAAGGAGAAGGCAAACTGTTTTTT.

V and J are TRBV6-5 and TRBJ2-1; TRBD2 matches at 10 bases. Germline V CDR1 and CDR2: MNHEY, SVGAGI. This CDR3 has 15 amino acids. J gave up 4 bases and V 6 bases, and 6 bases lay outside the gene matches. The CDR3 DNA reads TGTGCCAGCAGGCCAAGCGGGGGGGTGTACAATGAGCAGTTCTTC. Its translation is CASRPSGGVYNEQFF.

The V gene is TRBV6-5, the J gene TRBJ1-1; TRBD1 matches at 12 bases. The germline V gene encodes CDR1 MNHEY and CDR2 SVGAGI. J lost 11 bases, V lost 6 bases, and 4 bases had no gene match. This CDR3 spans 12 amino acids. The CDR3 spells CASRGTGGEAFF. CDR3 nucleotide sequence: TGTGCCAGCAGGGGGACAGGGGGCGAGGCTTTCTTT.

CDR3 loop: CASSGGQSNTEAFF. The CDR3, as DNA: TGCGCCAGCAGCGGGGGACAGTCAAACACTGAAGCTTTCTTT. This sequence joins TRBV5-1 and TRBJ1-1; 7 nucleotides match TRBD1. This CDR3 has 14 amino acids. V lost 4 bases to trimming and J lost 2 bases; unmatched junction nucleotides: 5. Germline-derived CDR1 and CDR2 are SGHRS and YFSETQ.

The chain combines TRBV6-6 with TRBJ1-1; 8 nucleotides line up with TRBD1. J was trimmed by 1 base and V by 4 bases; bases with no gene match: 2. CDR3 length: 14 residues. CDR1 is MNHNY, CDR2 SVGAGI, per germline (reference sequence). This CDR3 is CASSSQGGNTEAFF. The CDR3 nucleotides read TGTGCCAGCAGTTCACAGGGGGGGAACACTGAAGCTTTCTTT.

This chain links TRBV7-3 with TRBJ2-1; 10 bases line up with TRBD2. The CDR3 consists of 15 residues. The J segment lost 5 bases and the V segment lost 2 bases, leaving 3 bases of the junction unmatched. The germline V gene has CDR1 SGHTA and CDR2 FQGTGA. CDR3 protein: CASSLELAGNNEQFF. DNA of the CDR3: TGTGCCAGCAGCTTAGAACTAGCGGGGAACAATGAGCAGTTCTTC.

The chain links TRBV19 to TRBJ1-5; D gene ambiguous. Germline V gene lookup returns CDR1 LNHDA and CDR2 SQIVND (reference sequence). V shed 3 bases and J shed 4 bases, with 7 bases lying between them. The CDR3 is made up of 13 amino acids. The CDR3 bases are TGTGCCAGTAGTATCGAGGGAAATCAGCCCCAGCATTTT. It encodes CASSIEGNQPQHF.

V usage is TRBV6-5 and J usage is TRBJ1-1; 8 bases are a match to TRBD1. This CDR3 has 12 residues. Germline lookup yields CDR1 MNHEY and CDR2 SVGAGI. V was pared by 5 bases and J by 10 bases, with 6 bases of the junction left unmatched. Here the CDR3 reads CASSPDRARAFF. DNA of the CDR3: TGTGCCAGCAGTCCGGACAGGGCTAGAGCTTTCTTT.

For the CDR3, the DNA is TGTGCCAGCAGGACCCGGAGGACAGGGTTGAATGAGCAGTTCTTC. Protein product: CASRTRRTGLNEQFF. The chain links TRBV28 to TRBJ2-1; 8 bases map to TRBD1. Germline V gene lookup returns CDR1 MDHEN and CDR2 SYDVKM. The V segment lost 6 bases and the J segment 7 bases; nucleotides outside the gene matches: 11. The CDR3 is 15 residues long.

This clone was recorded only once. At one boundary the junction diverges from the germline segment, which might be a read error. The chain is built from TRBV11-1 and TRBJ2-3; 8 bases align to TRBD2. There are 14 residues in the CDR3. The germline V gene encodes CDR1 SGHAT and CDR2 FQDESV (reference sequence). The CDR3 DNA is TGTGCCAGCAGGTTAGCGGGGCGCACAGATACGCAGTATTTT. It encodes CASRLAGRTDTQYF.

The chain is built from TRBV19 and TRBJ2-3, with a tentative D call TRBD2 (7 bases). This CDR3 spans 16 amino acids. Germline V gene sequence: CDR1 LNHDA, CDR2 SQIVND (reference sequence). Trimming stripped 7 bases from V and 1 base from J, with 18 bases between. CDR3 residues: CASNPLGGRGTDTQYF. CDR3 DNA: TGTGCCAGTAACCCATTGGGGGGGCGGGGCACAGATACGCAGTATTTT. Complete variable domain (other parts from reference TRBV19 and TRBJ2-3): DGGITQSPKYLFRKEGQNVTLSCEQNLNHDAMYWYRQDPGQGLRLIYYSQIVNDFQKGDIAEGYSVSREKKESFPLTVTSAQKNPTAFYLCASNPLGGRGTDTQYFGPGTRLTVL.

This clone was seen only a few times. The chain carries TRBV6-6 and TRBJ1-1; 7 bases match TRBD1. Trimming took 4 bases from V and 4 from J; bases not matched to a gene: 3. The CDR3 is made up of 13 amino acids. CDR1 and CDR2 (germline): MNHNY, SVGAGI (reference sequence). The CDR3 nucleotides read TGTGCCAGCAGTTCACAGGGGAGCACTGAAGCTTTCTTT. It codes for CASSSQGSTEAFF.

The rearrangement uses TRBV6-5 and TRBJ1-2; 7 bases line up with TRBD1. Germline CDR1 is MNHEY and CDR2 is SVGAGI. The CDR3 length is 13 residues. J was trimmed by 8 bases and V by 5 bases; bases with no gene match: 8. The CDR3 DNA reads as TGTGCCAGCAGTCCGGACAGGATCCTAGGCTACACCTTC. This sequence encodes CASSPDRILGYTF.

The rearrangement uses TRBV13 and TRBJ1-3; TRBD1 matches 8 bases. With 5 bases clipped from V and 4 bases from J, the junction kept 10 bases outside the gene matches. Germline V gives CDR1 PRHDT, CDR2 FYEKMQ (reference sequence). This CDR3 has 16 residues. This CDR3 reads CASSRTGLFEGNTIYF. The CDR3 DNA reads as TGTGCCAGCAGCCGGACAGGGCTATTTGAAGGAAACACCATATATTTT.